The source of this TCR beta chain is a study of cytomegalovirus exposure and HLA in healthy donors (dated by TCRdb to about 2017). As for the study more broadly: An earlier analysis of 587 of the donors reported approximately 290 Gb of sequence data and some 120 million unique TCR beta sequences from some 180 million T cells. An early release covering more than 500 HLA-typed donors comprised about 300 gigabases of sequencing data and 85 million to 100 million unique TCR sequences. Of the 300 to 450 genotyped donors, 65% to 90% fell in the genetic ancestry cluster associated with self-reported Caucasian donors. The study was designed to test whether signatures of past pathogen exposure could be identified by cataloging public T cell receptors. The study used immunosequencing to profile the T cell repertoires of more than 650 subjects and linked those repertoires to cytomegalovirus serostatus. In addition to the first cohort of about 650 subjects, a separate validation cohort of 120 different subjects was used. The study combined high-throughput TCR immunosequencing, statistical association of individual TCRs with disease status, and machine learning to predict cytomegalovirus infection status. A later analysis re-analyzed previously published TCR beta repertoires from approximately 670 donors and added high-resolution HLA genotyping to study TCR occurrence patterns. The later analysis used no new phenotypic data to find candidate immune exposures, relying instead on TCR beta sequences and their occurrence across donors. An earlier analysis of 587 of the donors applied high-throughput TCR beta sequencing to assess whether each TCR beta V gene segment acted as functional or pseudogenic. Donor age, sex, ethnicity and CMV serostatus were collected together with the repertoire data. A later genetic analysis took genome-wide SNP genotypes for about 60% of the roughly 670 donors and used that subset as a discovery cohort. Every repertoire in the discovery cohort had been generated on one and the same sequencing platform. Class I and class II HLA loci were covered by the typing at four-digit resolution. Typing coverage differed by locus: A, B, C, DRB1 and DQB1 were typed in roughly 629-640 donors, DQA1 in 522, DPA1 in around 600, and DPB1 in 472. Four or five DR-DQ haplotypes were treated as single units for association and clustering because of strong linkage in the cohort. Across about 370 genotyped donors of the cohort, an average of approximately 220,000 unique TCR beta nucleotide sequences per donor were sequenced, and approximately 19% of those sequences were non-productive.

Library preparation was by the immunoSEQ multiplex PCR assay. The multiplex PCR relied on a mix of 60 forward primers for TCR Vbeta segments and 13 reverse primers for TCR Jbeta segments. The CDR3 region of rearranged TCR beta genes was amplified from genomic DNA with a multiplex PCR assay. The amplified TCR beta libraries were sequenced on the Illumina HiSeq System as 87-base-pair reads. The authors' analysis ran thus. In a later analysis, 70 million to 95 million unique TCR beta chains were counted across the 690 or so repertoires, and roughly 9.9 million of these chains were shared by at least two donors. A nearest-neighbor algorithm error-corrected the raw reads and collapsed the reads into unique sequences, merging closely related sequences to remove PCR and sequencing errors. V, D and J gene segments were assigned by aligning CDR3 sequences to IMGT reference sequences. For a sequence to be retained, at least a six-nucleotide match to both a V gene segment and a J gene segment was required. Rearrangements were classified as productive when the CDR3 lacked stop codons and remained in frame with V and J, and all other rearrangements were classified as non-productive. CDR3 was defined by IMGT convention, running from the second conserved V-encoded cysteine to the conserved J-encoded phenylalanine. Sequences without an unambiguous match to a single V gene segment were excluded from the earlier analysis of several hundred of the donors. In an earlier analysis of approximately 590 of the donors, a V segment was called functional when productive rearrangements were above 56.7%, and segregating when the standard deviation between donors exceeded 5%. A statistical classification framework was built for diagnosing cytomegalovirus status from the catalog of TCR beta chain sequences. A later analysis assigned V and J genes by comparing TCR nucleotide sequences with IMGT/GENE-DB human TR gene sequences. A later analysis assigned CDR3 sequences and most-parsimonious VDJ recombination scenarios with the TCRdist pipeline. In a later analysis, each TCR beta chain was defined by its CDR3 amino acid sequence together with its V-gene family, and reads lacking a unique V-gene family were excluded. To address suspected cross-contamination and a sequencing artifact, a later analysis removed over 500 highly shared, low-generation-probability nucleotide sequences. For each public chain, a later analysis derived a clonal expansion index from normalized ranks of inferred template counts within each repertoire. A later analysis computed generation probabilities with a VDJ recombination model fitted to out-of-frame rearrangements, and checked the results against IGoR. In a later analysis, hypergeometric tests were used to score TCR-TCR, TCR-HLA and TCR-CMV co-occurrence, with a repertoire-size bias correction applied to TCR pairs. False discovery rates were estimated in a later analysis by permuting HLA or CMV assignments 20 times. A later analysis grouped co-occurring TCRs with DBSCAN, adding TCRdist sequence similarity when clustering within HLA-allele-positive subsets. For co-occurrence clustering, repertoires with fewer than 30,000 or more than 120,000 public chains were excluded, along with several repertoires with anomalous nucleotide sharing. TCRdb provides this immuneACCESS table in a form limited to in-frame rearrangements. Some clones are lacking; in checked studies, under half of them reflect an unresolved V gene, and why the rest are absent is not known. V and J calls and clone size are as listed in that table; D and trimming were resolved from the DNA. The sample table records some 120,000 clones; about three quarters of these occur just once. The ten most abundant clones make up just over 1% of the sample.

Results and caveats for the whole study, not just this receptor: Because HLA typing was unavailable for some donors at each locus, only the typed subset was used in association tests. Some IMGT-functional V segments, including TRBV6-2 and TRBV6-3, could not be told apart with the 87-base-pair reads, so those segments were excluded. In a later analysis, HLA-associated TCR beta chains were found to be more clonally expanded and to have lower generation probabilities than equally common non-associated chains. Because counts were too low, about 18 rarely observed V segments, including chromosome 9 orphons, were excluded from the earlier analysis of several hundred of the donors. Roughly uniform sequencing depth across donors was assumed in presence/absence analyses, although this assumption may not hold. Immune exposure information for the cohort was limited to CMV serostatus. When HLA alleles, especially DR and DQ, strongly co-occurred, TCR associations were difficult to assign to individual alleles. A further reported finding was that TCR beta sequences accurately predicted the HLA-A and HLA-B alleles for most subjects in the first cohort. The study gave a list of more than 150 TCR beta chains associated with cytomegalovirus. While some public TCRs were present in many individuals, most TCR sequences turned up only very rarely across donors. In a later genetic analysis, a missense DCLRE1C variant was associated with V-gene and J-gene trimming of TCR beta chains, and the association was replicated in an independent cohort. At a false discovery rate of 0.05, a later analysis linked roughly 17,000 TCR beta sequences to specific HLA alleles. Most CMV-associated TCR beta chains appeared to be HLA-restricted in a later analysis, and the HLA associations seemed to be driven largely by CMV exposure. A cluster of highly shared sequence variants was judged likely to be a technical artifact of the sequencing pipeline. Broadly in line with IMGT annotations, most TCR beta V segments showed up in productive rearrangements about 87% or about 30% of the time in an earlier analysis of approximately 640 of the donors. Three of the identified cytomegalovirus-associated TCR beta chains were confirmed in vitro to be specific for cytomegalovirus antigens. According to a later analysis, TCR association rates differed among HLA loci, with DRB1 alleles showing the most associated TCRs and HLA-C alleles showing the fewest. The authors suggested that the approach could potentially be extended to other disease states and immunological phenotypes. Linkage disequilibrium might explain the correlated functional status among segregating V segments, but an unknown experimental factor could not be excluded. A later genetic analysis reported fewer N-insertions in productive TCRs among donors in an Asian-associated ancestry cluster than the approximately 670-donor mean. Several of the top co-occurrence clusters appeared to be linked to parvovirus B19, influenza, CMV and Epstein-Barr virus, according to a later analysis. The classifier was reported to diagnose cytomegalovirus status with high specificity and sensitivity in both the original cohort and the validation cohort. This cohort had only TCR beta chains sequenced, and the lack of alpha or paired-chain data limited which features could be detected.

From the cysteine up to the phenylalanine, the CDR3 has a length of 14 residues. Kept here is only the CDR3 DNA, which spans 42 bases and is read in frame from base 1. Note on this clone: This clone's antigen is unknown. Base qualities are missing; no much larger clone stands one base away.

The cohort comprised around 700 healthy bone marrow donors. All cohort members were sampled while nominally healthy, although unrecorded immune exposures were likely present. Of the 700 or so cohort members, approximately 300 had positive CMV serostatus and fewer than 400 had negative CMV serostatus, and CMV serostatus was not recorded for the donor. A peripheral blood sample was provided by each donor, and peripheral blood mononuclear cells were used for TCR beta sequencing. Genomic DNA extraction from the blood cell samples was performed with the Qiagen DNeasy Blood Extraction Kit. The sequence links TRBV21-1 to TRBJ1-1. TRBV21-1 is an annotated pseudogene. The TCR sequence derives from a human donor in good health. The sample consisted of PBMCs. The sequenced DNA is TGTGCCAGCAGCTGTGTGGGGGGGGCCACTGAAGCTTTCTTT. This encodes CASSCVGGATEAFF.